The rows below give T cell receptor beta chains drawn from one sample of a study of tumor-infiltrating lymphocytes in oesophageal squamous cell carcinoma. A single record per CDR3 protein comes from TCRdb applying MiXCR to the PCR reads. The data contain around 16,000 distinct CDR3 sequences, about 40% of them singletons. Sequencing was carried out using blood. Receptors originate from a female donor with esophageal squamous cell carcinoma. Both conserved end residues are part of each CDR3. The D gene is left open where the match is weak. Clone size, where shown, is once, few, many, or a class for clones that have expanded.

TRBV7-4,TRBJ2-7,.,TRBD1,TGTGCCAGCAGCTTAGATGGGACAGGGTTAAGCGAGCAGTACTTC,CASSLDGTGLSEQYF
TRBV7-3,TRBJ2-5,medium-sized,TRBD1,TGTGCCAGCAGCTTAGACCGGGGCAGGGGGTCAGAGACCCAGTACTTC,CASSLDRGRGSETQYF
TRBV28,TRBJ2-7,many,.,TGTGCCAGTCTCTTTGGTTACGAGCAGTACTTC,CASLFGYEQYF
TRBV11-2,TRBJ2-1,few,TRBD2,TGTGCCAGCAGCCCACGGACTAGCTACAATGAGCAGTTCTTC,CASSPRTSYNEQFF
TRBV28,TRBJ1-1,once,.,TGTGCCGGGGGGGGGACCGCGAAAGCTTTCTTT,CAGGGTAKAFF
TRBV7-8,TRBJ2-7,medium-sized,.,TGTGCCAGCAGCGTGGACAGCTACGAGCAGTACTTC,CASSVDSYEQYF
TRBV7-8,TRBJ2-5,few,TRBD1,TGTGCCAGCAGCTTGCGGGACAGGGAAGAGACCCAGTACTTC,CASSLRDREETQYF
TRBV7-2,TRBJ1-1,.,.,TGTGCCAGCAGCATTAGTGGGACATCTAACACTGAAGCTTTCTTT,CASSISGTSNTEAFF
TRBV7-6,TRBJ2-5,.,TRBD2,TGTGCCAGCAGCCCCCTAGCGGGAGAGGTCCGGGAAGAGACCCAGTACTTC,CASSPLAGEVREETQYF
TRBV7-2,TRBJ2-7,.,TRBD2,TGTGCCAGCAGCCCTAGGGGCCCAGGAGCGGGAGTGTCCTACGAGCAGTACTTC,CASSPRGPGAGVSYEQYF
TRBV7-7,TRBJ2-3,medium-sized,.,TGTGCTAGCAGCTTAGCGCTGACTGGCACAGATACGCAGTATTTT,CASSLALTGTDTQYF
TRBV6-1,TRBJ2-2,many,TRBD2,TGTGCCAGCCGAAGGGAGGGATCGAACACCGGGGAGCTGTTTTTT,CASRREGSNTGELFF
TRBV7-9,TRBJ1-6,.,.,TGTGCCAGCAGCTTCGGACAAGGACCCCTCCACTTT,CASSFGQGPLHF
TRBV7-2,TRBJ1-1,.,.,TGTGCCAGCAGTCCACAGATGAACACTGAAGCTTTCTTT,CASSPQMNTEAFF
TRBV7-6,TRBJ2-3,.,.,TGTGCCAGCAGCTTAGGGGGGGCGCGAACCACAGATACGCAGTATTTT,CASSLGGARTTDTQYF
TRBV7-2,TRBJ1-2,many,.,TGTGCCAGCAGCAAGAGGGGTTTTGGCTACACCTTC,CASSKRGFGYTF
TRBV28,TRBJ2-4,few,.,TGTGCCAGCAGTACAGGGAGTGCGGCCAAAAACATTCAGTACTTC,CASSTGSAAKNIQYF
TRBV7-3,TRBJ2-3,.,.,TGTGCCAGCAGCCCCGCCAGGCAGACGAACACCGGGGAGCTGTATTTT,CASSPARQTNTGELYF
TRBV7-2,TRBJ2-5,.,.,TGTGCCAGCAGCCGCGGTGGCGGGGTGAGAGAGCAGTACTTC,CASSRGGGVREQYF
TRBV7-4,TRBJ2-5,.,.,TGTGCCAGCAGCTTAAAAGCGGAGACCCAGTACTTC,CASSLKAETQYF
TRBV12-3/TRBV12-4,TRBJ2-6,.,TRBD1,TGTGCCAGCAGTTTAGGAGGGGGCCCTAGGTCTGGGGCCAACGTCCTGACTTTC,CASSLGGGPRSGANVLTF
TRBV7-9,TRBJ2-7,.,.,TGTGCCAGCAGCTTAGAGCTTACCTACGAGCAGTACTTC,CASSLELTYEQYF
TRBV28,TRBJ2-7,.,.,TGTGCCAGCAAAGGGAGGGGGGCGTCCTACGAGCAGTACTTC,CASKGRGASYEQYF
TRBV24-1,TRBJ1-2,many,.,TGTGCCACCAGTGATTTTGGCACTAACTATGGCTACACCTTC,CATSDFGTNYGYTF
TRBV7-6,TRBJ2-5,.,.,TGTGCCAGCAGCCGAGACACCCAAGAGACCCAGTACTTC,CASSRDTQETQYF
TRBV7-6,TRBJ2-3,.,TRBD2,TGTGCTAGCAGCTTAGATGCGGGAGGCGGCACAGATACGCAGTATTTT,CASSLDAGGGTDTQYF
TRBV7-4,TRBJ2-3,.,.,TGTGCCAGCAGCTTAGTTTCCTGGGTGGATACGCAGTATTTT,CASSLVSWVDTQYF
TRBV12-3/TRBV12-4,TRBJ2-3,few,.,TGTGCCAGCAGTTTGGGACTGCGCACAGATACGCAGTATTTT,CASSLGLRTDTQYF
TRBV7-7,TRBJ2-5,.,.,TGTGCTATAAGGAGGACGCCACAAGAGACCCAGTACTTC,CAIRRTPQETQYF
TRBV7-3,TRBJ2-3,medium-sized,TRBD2,TGTGCCAGCAGCTTAGGGCTAGCGGGGGCAGATACGCAGTATTTT,CASSLGLAGADTQYF
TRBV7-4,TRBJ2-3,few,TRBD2,TGTGCCAGCAGCTTTCCGAGCGGGGGGGGCCCCTTACAATTTACGCAGTATTTT,CASSFPSGGGPLQFTQYF
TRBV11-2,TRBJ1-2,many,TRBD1,TGTGCCAGCAGCCCAGGACAGGGAGTTAGTTCCTTC,CASSPGQGVSSF
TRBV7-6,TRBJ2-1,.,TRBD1,TGTGCCAGCAGCACCCGGGACAGGCCCGACAATGAGCAGTTCTTC,CASSTRDRPDNEQFF
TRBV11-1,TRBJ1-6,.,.,TGTGTCAGCAGCACCGGGGGTCGCCAAGAGACCCAGTACTTT,CVSSTGGRQETQYF
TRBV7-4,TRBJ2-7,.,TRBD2,TGTGCCAGCAGCCACAGCGGGGGGCACCCCTACGAGCAGTACTTC,CASSHSGGHPYEQYF
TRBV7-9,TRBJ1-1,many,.,TGTGCCAGCAGCTTTTCGGGGACGGTGAACACTGAAGCTTTCTTT,CASSFSGTVNTEAFF
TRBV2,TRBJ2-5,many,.,TGTGCCAGCATGGGGGGTTGGAGCGATGAGCAGTACTTC,CASMGGWSDEQYF
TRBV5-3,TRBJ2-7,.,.,TGCGCCAGTGGGGTGGTAGGGGTCCACGAGCAGTACTTC,CASGVVGVHEQYF
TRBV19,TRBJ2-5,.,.,TGTGCCAGTAGTAACGCGGAAGGCCCAGAGACCCAGTACTTC,CASSNAEGPETQYF
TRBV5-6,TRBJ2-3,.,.,TGTGCCAGCAGCCGCCGAAGTAGCACAGATACGCAGTATTTT,CASSRRSSTDTQYF
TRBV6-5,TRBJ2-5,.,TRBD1,TGTGCCAGCAGTGGACAGGGGAAGGCTTCACCCCTCCACTTC,CASSGQGKASPLHF
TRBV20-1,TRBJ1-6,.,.,TGCAGTGCTAGAGATCGGAATTCACCCCTCCACTTT,CSARDRNSPLHF
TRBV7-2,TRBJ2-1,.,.,TGTGCCAGCAGCCTCCGTTTGGGGGGTGAGCAGTTCTTC,CASSLRLGGEQFF
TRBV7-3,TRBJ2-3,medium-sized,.,TGTGCCAGCAGCTGGAGGGGGCGTATCACAGATACGCAGTATTTT,CASSWRGRITDTQYF
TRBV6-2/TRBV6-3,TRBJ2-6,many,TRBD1,TGTGCCAGCAGTTACGGTGGGACAGGGGCGCACGCTGGGGCCAACGTCCTGACTTTC,CASSYGGTGAHAGANVLTF
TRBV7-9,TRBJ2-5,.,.,TGTGCCAGCAGCTTCGGCCCGAATGAGCAGTACTTC,CASSFGPNEQYF
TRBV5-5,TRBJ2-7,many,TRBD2,TGTGCCAGCACCATAGGACTAGCGGGGCGCTACGAGCAGTACTTC,CASTIGLAGRYEQYF
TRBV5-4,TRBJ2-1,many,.,TGTGCCAGCAGCTCAGAGACTAGCTCCTACAATGAGCAGTTCTTC,CASSSETSSYNEQFF
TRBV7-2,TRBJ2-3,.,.,TGTGCCAGCACCCTATGGCGGGTGGGGACAGATACGCAGTATTTT,CASTLWRVGTDTQYF